These T cell receptor beta chains were read from a single sample in a study of OX40 agonist ivuxolimab in advanced cancers. Libraries were prepared by immunoSEQ multiplex PCR; TCRdb keeps only in-frame clonotypes and omits some of them. The data contain 40,000 or so clones, roughly nine tenths of them seen just once; the ten biggest clones take up roughly 0.53%. The specimen was CD4+ or CD8+ T cells sorted from blood, collected in a trial of the OX40 agonist ivuxolimab. The source of these receptors is an adult with an advanced solid tumor such as melanoma, head and neck, liver or kidney cancer. Each CDR3 is given with its conserved first and last residue.

j_gene | v_gene | CDR3aa
TRBJ1-3 | TRBV4-2 | CARGGEDRGSDGNTIYF
TRBJ1-2 | TRBV7-8 | CASSRSQGAIDINYGYTF
TRBJ2-7 | TRBV27 | CASSFHNFRTGSSYEQYF
TRBJ2-7 | TRBV5-1 | CASSLSEGVNEQYF
TRBJ1-1 | TRBV5-4 | CASTPPGTENTEAFF
TRBJ1-1 | TRBV6-6 | CASSAENTEAFF
TRBJ1-6 | TRBV5-4 | CASSLRVGDSPLHF
TRBJ2-7 | TRBV9 | CASSRTGNSYEQYF
TRBJ1-1 | TRBV11-1 | CASSYRGLGVTEAFF
TRBJ1-2 | TRBV5-6 | CASSWVSGGPYGYTF
TRBJ2-7 | TRBV5-1 | CASSPHGGKRPYEQYF
TRBJ1-1 | TRBV5-1 | CASSLERPTEAFF
TRBJ2-3 | TRBV11-3 | CASSLDKARFGDTQYF
TRBJ2-7 | TRBV19 | CASSITGTEGYEQYF
TRBJ1-3 | TRBV7-9 | CASSLATGLSGNTIYF
TRBJ2-1 | TRBV7-6 | CASSSPLAAYNEQFF
TRBJ2-1 | TRBV19 | CASSIARGGYNEQFF
TRBJ2-2 | TRBV7-3 | CASSLTPPEAGNGELFF
TRBJ2-7 | TRBV5-1 | CASSSTGAGGNEQYF
TRBJ2-2 | TRBV5-1 | CATAQGSWDTGELFF
TRBJ2-1 | TRBV4-1 | CASSQESYGPSSYNEQFF
TRBJ2-3 | TRBV5-1 | CASSLEYGTQYF
TRBJ1-6 | TRBV25-1 | CASSQQSSYNSPLHF
TRBJ2-7 | TRBV5-1 | CASSMAVRKDTYEQYF
TRBJ2-4 | TRBV27 | CASSSLSGGQSKNIQYF
TRBJ1-2 | TRBV7-2 | CASSLAFGGQNYGYTF
TRBJ2-1 | TRBV11-3 | CASSLSRGGRNEQFF
TRBJ2-3 | TRBV7-2 | CASSLQGALTDTQYF
TRBJ1-3 | TRBV30 | CAWSEERLGTIYF
TRBJ2-1 | TRBV19 | CASSHSTGDPYNEQFF
TRBJ1-1 | TRBV5-1 | CASSLGSIATEAFF
TRBJ2-3 | TRBV29-1 | CSVESRQEIDTQYF
TRBJ2-5 | TRBV5-1 | CASHDSGGLQETQYF
TRBJ2-1 | TRBV11-3 | CASSPALHRSGGQYNEQFF
TRBJ2-1 | TRBV7-9 | CASSWTSGGYNEQFF
TRBJ2-1 | TRBV9 | CASSVGPPRDEQFF
TRBJ2-5 | TRBV7-2 | CASSPGETQYF
TRBJ2-3 | TRBV6-5 | CASSSLPRGQAQYF
TRBJ2-2 | TRBV7-9 | CASSLEGPGELFF
TRBJ2-3 | TRBV11-3 | CASSLLQGYTDTQYF
TRBJ2-3 | TRBV7-3 | CASSLNPSGANADTQYF
TRBJ2-3 | TRBV4-3 | CASSQEGREVDTQYF
TRBJ2-7 | TRBV9 | CASSVDPAGEQYF
TRBJ1-5 | TRBV2 | CASSGGMYEPQHF
TRBJ2-2 | TRBV7-9 | CASSPHRTVSTNTGELFF
TRBJ2-5 | TRBV30 | CASKDSGKTQYF
TRBJ2-4 | TRBV4-1 | CASSQKEAWDRPLNIQYF
TRBJ1-1 | TRBV7-8 | CASSSTQRQAMNTEAFF
TRBJ2-7 | TRBV11-3 | CASSFRDSGPYEQYF
TRBJ1-5 | TRBV2 | CASRDRTGVSNQPQHF
TRBJ1-1 | TRBV10-3 | CAISASADWGTEAFF
TRBJ2-7 | TRBV6-6 | CASSKAWEPYEQYF